This T cell receptor beta chain emerged from a study of T cell clones after liver transplantation. Looking at the study overall: A pre-transplant mixed lymphocyte reaction with TCRbeta sequencing defined graft-donor-reactive clones followed in post-transplant blood. Standard immunosuppression, with no induction, continued until 12-24 months after transplant. Study findings and constraints: Graft donor-reactive T cells possibly entered the graft instead of undergoing deletion.

About this clone: The antigen is undetermined.

V was clipped by 7 bases and J by 5 bases; unmatched bases: 7. Germline CDR1 reads SGHNT; CDR2 reads YENEEA. The CDR3 is 14 residues long. Generated by immunoSEQ multiplex PCR, the TCRdb table keeps only in-frame clones and is missing some. Of about 33,000 clones in the sample, more than 90% were seen once. The sequences come from CD8+ T cells from blood, collected 12 months after liver transplant. The chain employs TRBV11-3 and TRBJ2-2; 7 bases match TRBD2. The receptor was isolated from a human patient who received a liver transplant. Some of the T cells might come from the graft donor. DNA for the CDR3: TGTGCCAGCACCCTTCTAGCGGCAACCGGGGAGCTGTTTTTT. It specifies CASTLLAATGELFF.